This passage covers 20 T cell receptor beta chains from one sample sequenced in a study of blood T cells in healthy people across ages (dated by TCRdb to the mid-2010s). The library was produced with 5' RACE. TCRdb records Illumina HiSeq 2500 as the sequencer. A second PCR of about 7 to 12 cycles was run with a J-beta primer mix and a sample-barcoded 5' primer. TCRdb trimmed the raw reads at Q25, called clones with MiXCR and kept productive beta chains. Duplicate CDR3 protein sequences are folded into a single record with the most common DNA and genes. The sample includes roughly 1,000,000 distinct CDR3 sequences, with 20% to 25% observed a single time. The ten largest clones add up to around 0.7% of the sample. These data also formed part of another study, on T cells of mothers and their children.

Sequenced input: blood. Source of these receptors: a girl aged 2 to 10 in good health.

This clonotype has only a few counts. The rearrangement links TRBV9 to TRBJ2-3; D might be TRBD2 (6 bases). The CDR3 is 14 amino acids. The V and J ends lost 0 bases and 5 bases respectively, with 10 bases between them. Germline V CDR1 and CDR2: SGDLS, YYNGEE. The CDR3 DNA is TGTGCCAGCAGCGTAGCTAGCGCTGAAGATACGCAGTATTTT. Translating gives CASSVASAEDTQYF.

In regard to this clonotype: At one end, the junction sequence differs from germline, possibly due to a read error. The gene calls are TRBV24-1 and TRBJ2-3, with D possibly called TRBD1 or TRBD2 (5 bases each). Germline V gene sequence: CDR1 KGHDR, CDR2 SFDVKD. CDR3 size: 15 residues. CDR3 DNA: TGTGCCACCAGTGATGTCACGGGATTCACAGGTACGCAGTATTTT. Translation gives CATSDVTGFTGTQYF.

This clonotype has a handful of counts. The chain employs TRBV28 and TRBJ1-3, with D possibly TRBD1 on 6 matching bases. V dropped 6 bases and J dropped 0 bases, with 9 bases sitting between them. The CDR3 has 14 amino acids. CDR1 and CDR2 (germline): MDHEN, SYDVKM. The CDR3 here is CASSTGISGNTIYF. For the CDR3, the DNA is TGTGCCAGCAGCACAGGGATCTCTGGAAACACCATATATTTT.

This clonotype has just a few counts. The chain has TRBV7-9 and TRBJ2-5; no clear D gene. Germline CDR1 SEHNR, CDR2 FQNEAQ (reference sequence). CDR3 length equals 14 residues. The ends were cut back, 2 bases at V and 3 bases at J, with 10 bases in the middle. The CDR3 nucleotides read TGTGCCAGCAGCTTAAGCTACAGAGAAGAGACCCAGTACTTC. This codes for CASSLSYREETQYF.

This clonotype was picked up a small number of times. This chain connects TRBV5-6 to TRBJ2-5; D unclear. CDR1 and CDR2 from the germline V gene are SGHDT and YYEEEE. This CDR3 region has 12 residues. Trimming took off 2 bases at V and 5 bases at J, with 7 bases between the two ends. The CDR3 is CASSFVMETQYF. CDR3 nucleotide sequence: TGTGCCAGCAGCTTCGTCATGGAGACCCAGTACTTC. Filled out from reference TRBV5-6 and TRBJ2-5, the complete variable domain reads DAGVTQSPTHLIKTRGQQVTLRCSPKSGHDTVSWYQQALGQGPQFIFQYYEEEERQRGNFPDRFSGHQFPNYSSELNVNALLLGDSALYLCASSFVMETQYFGPGTRLLVL.

The chain has TRBV7-2 and TRBJ2-1, with 7 nucleotides matching TRBD2. CDR1 and CDR2 (germline): SGHTA, FQGNSA. The CDR3 contains 16 residues. With V trimmed by 4 bases and J by 3 bases, 9 bases remained unmatched. The CDR3 region has the DNA TGTGCCAGCAGCTGGGGACTACCGAAATACTACAATGAGCAGTTCTTC. It encodes CASSWGLPKYYNEQFF.

The V call is TRBV2, the J call TRBJ1-2; D gene ambiguous. This CDR3 spans 11 amino acids. CDR1 is SNHLY, CDR2 FYNNEI, per germline. Deletions cut 5 bases from V and 8 bases from J, with 9 bases between. CDR3 residues: CASSQMPGYTF. In DNA form, the CDR3 reads TGTGCCAGCAGTCAAATGCCCGGCTACACCTTC.

The chain combines TRBV28 with TRBJ2-7; no clear D. There are 14 residues in the CDR3. Germline loops: CDR1 MDHEN, CDR2 SYDVKM. Trimming pared 5 bases from V and 4 bases from J, leaving 15 bases between. The CDR3, as DNA: TGTGCCAGCAGTGGCCTCTTGGCAGTTTACGAGCAGTACTTC. Its protein product is CASSGLLAVYEQYF.

The chain carries TRBV20-1 and TRBJ2-3; D may match TRBD1 or TRBD2 (7 bases each). V dropped 2 bases and J dropped 4 bases, with 13 bases sitting between them. The CDR3 is 14 amino acids. Germline lookup yields CDR1 DFQATT and CDR2 SNEGSKA (reference sequence). The CDR3 region is CSARQGGSPDTQYF. The CDR3 DNA follows: TGCAGTGCTAGACAGGGGGGGAGTCCAGATACGCAGTATTTT.

This chain links TRBV7-6 with TRBJ1-2; a possible D gene is TRBD1 (5 bases). Germline V gene data show CDR1 as SGHVS and CDR2 as FNYEAQ. V was shortened by 5 bases and J by 2 bases, with 18 bases between the two germline ends. The CDR3 loop spans 16 amino acids. The CDR3 DNA reads TGTGCCAGCAGCCCCTATGGGACTCCCGAAAACTATGGCTACACCTTC. It yields the protein CASSPYGTPENYGYTF.

This clonotype was observed a few times. This rearrangement joins TRBV5-1 to TRBJ2-5; 7 bases are a match to TRBD2. There are 16 residues in the CDR3. CDR1 is SGHRS, CDR2 YFSETQ, per germline. V lost 5 bases, J lost 5 bases, and 15 bases stayed unmatched. CDR3 amino acids: CASSISPGGRTETQYF. Here the CDR3 DNA reads TGCGCCAGCAGTATTTCCCCGGGGGGACGGACGGAGACCCAGTACTTC.

The chain couples TRBV10-3 to TRBJ1-3; unclear D gene. V lost 10 bases, J lost 4 bases, and 5 bases lay in between. CDR3 length: 10 amino acids. CDR1 is ENHRY, CDR2 SYGVKD, per germline. Here the CDR3 DNA reads TGTGCCACGGGGGGAAACACCATATATTTT. Encoded protein: CATGGNTIYF.

This clonotype was seen more than once but under ten times. The chain carries TRBV12-3 or TRBV12-4 and TRBJ2-7; D ambiguous. CDR3 length: 12 residues. Between the trimmed V and J ends, which lost 7 bases and 4 bases, there was a span of 11 bases. The CDR3 nucleotides read TGTGCCAGCACGAATATGTGGTACGAGCAGTACTTC. It translates to CASTNMWYEQYF.

The V gene is TRBV12-3 or TRBV12-4, the J gene TRBJ2-5; D tentatively fits TRBD1 or TRBD2 (5 bases each). The length of the CDR3 is 13 residues. V gave up 6 bases and J gave up 4 bases, with 12 bases separating them. The CDR3 coding sequence is TGTGCCAGCAGGGGGGTGGGGCGAGAGACCCAGTACTTC. It translates to CASRGVGRETQYF.

This clonotype occurred a few times. This rearrangement joins TRBV7-9 to TRBJ2-2; 14 bases map to TRBD2. V shed 5 bases, J shed 3 bases, and the junction held 5 bases outside the gene matches. The germline V gene has CDR1 SEHNR and CDR2 FQNEAQ (reference sequence). The CDR3 is made up of 17 amino acids. The CDR3 protein is CASSPGLAGVHTGELFF. CDR3 DNA sequence: TGTGCCAGCAGCCCGGGACTAGCGGGAGTACACACCGGGGAGCTGTTTTTT.

This clonotype turned up a few times. The chain carries TRBV28 and TRBJ2-1; perhaps TRBD2 as D (7 bases). The ends were cut back, 8 bases at V and 7 bases at J, with 15 bases in the middle. Germline CDR1 and CDR2: MDHEN and SYDVKM. The CDR3 consists of 13 residues. The CDR3 loop reads CASLGGGRNEQFF. The DNA for the CDR3 is TGTGCCAGCCTAGGGGGGGGCCGAAATGAGCAGTTCTTC.

This clonotype was counted only a few times. The rearrangement links TRBV6-6 to TRBJ1-5; D may be TRBD1 (5 bases). This CDR3 contains 14 residues. Germline V gene lookup returns CDR1 MNHNY and CDR2 SVGAGI (reference sequence). V was pared by 2 bases and J by 7 bases, with 12 bases between. The CDR3 DNA reads TGTGCCAGCAGTTACGGTGGGGGGGACCAGCCCCAGCATTTT. It yields the protein CASSYGGGDQPQHF.

The chain recombines TRBV2 with TRBJ2-5; 9 bases are a match to TRBD2. This CDR3 is 13 amino acids long. Germline lookup yields CDR1 SNHLY and CDR2 FYNNEI. With 6 bases clipped from V and 5 bases from J, the junction kept 4 bases outside the gene matches. The CDR3 reads CASRTLAGETQYF. Here the CDR3 DNA reads TGTGCCAGCAGGACGCTAGCGGGGGAGACCCAGTACTTC.

This chain connects TRBV10-3 to TRBJ2-5; TRBD1 aligns across 9 bases. J was trimmed by 4 bases and V by 10 bases; bases with no gene match: 10. Germline CDR1 ENHRY, CDR2 SYGVKD. The CDR3 covers 14 residues. CDR3 region: CARYTGGAIETQYF. Written as DNA, the CDR3 is TGTGCCAGATATACAGGGGGCGCGATAGAGACCCAGTACTTC.

This clonotype occurred a few times. The chain links TRBV5-1 to TRBJ2-1; D not resolved. Trimming shortened V by 4 bases and J by 5 bases, and 13 bases separated the two germline ends. CDR1 is SGHRS, CDR2 YFSETQ, per germline. The CDR3 sequence is 14 residues long. The CDR3 protein is CASSLTDANNEQFF. CDR3 nucleotides: TGCGCCAGCAGCCTCACGGACGCCAACAATGAGCAGTTCTTC.